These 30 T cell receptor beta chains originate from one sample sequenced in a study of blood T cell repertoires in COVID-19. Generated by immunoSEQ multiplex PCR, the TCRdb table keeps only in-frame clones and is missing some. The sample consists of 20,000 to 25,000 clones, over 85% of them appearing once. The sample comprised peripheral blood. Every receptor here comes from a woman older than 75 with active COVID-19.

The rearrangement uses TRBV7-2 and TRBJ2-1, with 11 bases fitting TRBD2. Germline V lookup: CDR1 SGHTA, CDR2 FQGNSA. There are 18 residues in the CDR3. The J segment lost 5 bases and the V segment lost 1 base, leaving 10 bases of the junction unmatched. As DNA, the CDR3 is TGTGCCAGCAGCTTAGTCCCGGGACTAGCGGCCACTGACAATGAGCAGTTCTTC. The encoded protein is CASSLVPGLAATDNEQFF.

Written as DNA, the CDR3 is TGTGCCAGCAGCCGTCGGACAGGACCTGGAAACACCATATATTTT. This sequence encodes CASSRRTGPGNTIYF. V and J are TRBV7-2 and TRBJ1-3; TRBD1 matches at 7 bases. This CDR3 spans 15 amino acids. Germline values: CDR1 SGHTA, CDR2 FQGNSA. V lost 5 bases and J lost 2; bases outside the gene matches: 6.

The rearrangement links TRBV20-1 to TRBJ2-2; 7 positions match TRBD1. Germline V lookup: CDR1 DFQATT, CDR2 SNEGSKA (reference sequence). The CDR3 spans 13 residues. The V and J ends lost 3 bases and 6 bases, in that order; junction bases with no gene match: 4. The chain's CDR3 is CSASEGGSGELFF. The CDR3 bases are TGCAGTGCTAGTGAAGGGGGCTCCGGGGAGCTGTTTTTT.

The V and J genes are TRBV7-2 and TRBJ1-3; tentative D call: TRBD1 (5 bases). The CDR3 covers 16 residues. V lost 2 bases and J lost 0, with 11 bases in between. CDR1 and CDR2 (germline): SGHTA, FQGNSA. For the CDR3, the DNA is TGTGCCAGCAGCTTAACTGGGGCTAACTCTGGAAACACCATATATTTT. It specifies CASSLTGANSGNTIYF.

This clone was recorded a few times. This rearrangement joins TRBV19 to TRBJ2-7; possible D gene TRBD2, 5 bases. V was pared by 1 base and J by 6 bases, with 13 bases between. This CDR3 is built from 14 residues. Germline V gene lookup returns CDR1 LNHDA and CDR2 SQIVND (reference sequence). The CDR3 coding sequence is TGTGCCAGTAGTATAGGTCGGGGATTAGGCGAGCAGTACTTC. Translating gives CASSIGRGLGEQYF.

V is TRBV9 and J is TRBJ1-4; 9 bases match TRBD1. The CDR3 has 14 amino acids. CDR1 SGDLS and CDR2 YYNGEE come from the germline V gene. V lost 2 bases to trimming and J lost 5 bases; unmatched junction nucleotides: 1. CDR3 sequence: CASSVDRGNEKLFF. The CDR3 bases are TGTGCCAGCAGCGTTGACAGGGGGAATGAAAAACTGTTTTTT.

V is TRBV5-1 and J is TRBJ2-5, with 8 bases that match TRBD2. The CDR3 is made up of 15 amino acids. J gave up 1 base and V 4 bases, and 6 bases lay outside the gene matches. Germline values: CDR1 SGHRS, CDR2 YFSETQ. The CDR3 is CASSPTSAIQETQYF. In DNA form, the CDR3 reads TGCGCCAGCAGCCCGACTAGCGCAATCCAAGAGACCCAGTACTTC.

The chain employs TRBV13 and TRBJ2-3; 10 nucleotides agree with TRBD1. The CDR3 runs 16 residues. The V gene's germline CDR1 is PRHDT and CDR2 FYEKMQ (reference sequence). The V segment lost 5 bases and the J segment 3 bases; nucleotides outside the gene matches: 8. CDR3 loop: CASSEMTGGRTDTQYF. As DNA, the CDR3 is TGTGCCAGCAGCGAAATGACAGGGGGCAGGACAGATACGCAGTATTTT.

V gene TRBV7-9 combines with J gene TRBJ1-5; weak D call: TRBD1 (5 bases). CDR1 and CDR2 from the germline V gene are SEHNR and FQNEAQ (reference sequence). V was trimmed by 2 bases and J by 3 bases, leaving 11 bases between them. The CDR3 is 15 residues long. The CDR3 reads CASSLQGDINQPQHF. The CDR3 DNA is TGTGCCAGCAGCTTACAGGGTGACATCAATCAGCCCCAGCATTTT.

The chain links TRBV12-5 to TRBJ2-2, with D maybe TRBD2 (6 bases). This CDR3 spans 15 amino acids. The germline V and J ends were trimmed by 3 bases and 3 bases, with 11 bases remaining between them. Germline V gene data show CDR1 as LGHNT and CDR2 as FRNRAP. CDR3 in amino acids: CASGLLREDTGELFF. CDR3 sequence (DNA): TGTGCTAGTGGTTTACTCAGGGAGGACACCGGGGAGCTGTTTTTT.

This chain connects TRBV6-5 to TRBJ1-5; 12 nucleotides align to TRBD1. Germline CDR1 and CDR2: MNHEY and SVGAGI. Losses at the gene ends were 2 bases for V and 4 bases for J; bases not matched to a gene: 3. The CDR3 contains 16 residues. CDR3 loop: CASSYRDRGLNQPQHF. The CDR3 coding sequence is TGTGCCAGCAGTTACCGGGACAGGGGGCTTAATCAGCCCCAGCATTTT.

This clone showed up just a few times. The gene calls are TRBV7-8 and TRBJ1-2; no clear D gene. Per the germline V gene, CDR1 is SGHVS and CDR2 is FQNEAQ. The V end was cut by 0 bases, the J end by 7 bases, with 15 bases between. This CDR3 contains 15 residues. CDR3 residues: CASSLALSMAAGYTF. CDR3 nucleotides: TGTGCCAGCAGCTTAGCCCTTTCCATGGCCGCTGGCTACACCTTC. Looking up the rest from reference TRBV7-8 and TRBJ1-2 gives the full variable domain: GAGVSQSPRYKVAKRGQDVALRCDPISGHVSLFWYQQALGQGPEFLTYFQNEAQLDKSGLPSDRFFAERPEGSVSTLKIQRTQQEDSAVYLCASSLALSMAAGYTFGSGTRLTVV.

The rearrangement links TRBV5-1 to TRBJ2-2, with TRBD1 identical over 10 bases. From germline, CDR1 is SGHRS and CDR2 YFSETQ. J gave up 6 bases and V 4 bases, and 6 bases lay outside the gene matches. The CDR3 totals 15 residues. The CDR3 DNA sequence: TGCGCCAGCAGCCCCGGGACAGGGGAGGCCGGGGAGCTGTTTTTT. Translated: CASSPGTGEAGELFF.

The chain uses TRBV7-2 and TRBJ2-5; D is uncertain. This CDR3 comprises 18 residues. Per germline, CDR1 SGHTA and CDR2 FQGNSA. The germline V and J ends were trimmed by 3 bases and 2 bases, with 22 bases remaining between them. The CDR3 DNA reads TGTGCCAGCAGCTTCATGTCTGTGGGCGCAGCTTCACAAGAGACCCAGTACTTC. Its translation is CASSFMSVGAASQETQYF.

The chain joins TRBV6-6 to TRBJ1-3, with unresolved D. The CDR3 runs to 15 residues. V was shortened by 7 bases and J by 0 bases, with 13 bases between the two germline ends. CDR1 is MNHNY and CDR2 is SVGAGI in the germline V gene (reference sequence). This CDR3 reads CASTDGWSSGNTIYF. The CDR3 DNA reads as TGTGCCAGCACCGACGGGTGGAGCTCTGGAAACACCATATATTTT.

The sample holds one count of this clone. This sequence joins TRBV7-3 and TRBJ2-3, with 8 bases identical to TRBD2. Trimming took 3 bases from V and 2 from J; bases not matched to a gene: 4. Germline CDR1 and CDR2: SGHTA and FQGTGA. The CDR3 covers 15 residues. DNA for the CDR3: TGTGCCAGCAGCTTTAGCGGGGTCCTCACAGATACGCAGTATTTT. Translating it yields CASSFSGVLTDTQYF.

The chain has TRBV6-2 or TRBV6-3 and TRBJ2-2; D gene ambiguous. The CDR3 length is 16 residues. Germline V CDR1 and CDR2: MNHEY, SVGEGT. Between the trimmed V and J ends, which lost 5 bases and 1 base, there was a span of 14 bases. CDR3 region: CASSPGRTGNTGELFF. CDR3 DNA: TGTGCCAGCAGTCCCGGAAGAACGGGGAACACCGGGGAGCTGTTTTTT.

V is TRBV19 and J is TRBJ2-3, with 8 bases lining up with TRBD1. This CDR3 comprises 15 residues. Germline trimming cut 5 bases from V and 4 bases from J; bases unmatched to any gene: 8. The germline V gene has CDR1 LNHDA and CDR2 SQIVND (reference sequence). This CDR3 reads CASSPRDRRADTQYF. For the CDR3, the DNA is TGTGCCAGTAGTCCCCGGGACAGGAGGGCAGATACGCAGTATTTT.

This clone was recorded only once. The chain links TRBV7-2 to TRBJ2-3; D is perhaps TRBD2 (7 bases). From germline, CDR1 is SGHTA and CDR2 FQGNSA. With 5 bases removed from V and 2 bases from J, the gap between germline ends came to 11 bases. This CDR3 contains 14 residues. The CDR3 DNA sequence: TGTGCCAGCAGCCGGGGGGCTACCACAGATACGCAGTATTTT. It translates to CASSRGATTDTQYF.

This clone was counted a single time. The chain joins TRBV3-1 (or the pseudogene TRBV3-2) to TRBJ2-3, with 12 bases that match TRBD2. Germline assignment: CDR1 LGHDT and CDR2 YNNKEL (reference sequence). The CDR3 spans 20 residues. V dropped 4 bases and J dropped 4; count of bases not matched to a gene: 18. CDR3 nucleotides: TGTGCCAGCAGCCCACTCCCCGCTAGCGGGGGGGCCTTTCGCGCAGATACGCAGTATTTT. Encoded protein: CASSPLPASGGAFRADTQYF.

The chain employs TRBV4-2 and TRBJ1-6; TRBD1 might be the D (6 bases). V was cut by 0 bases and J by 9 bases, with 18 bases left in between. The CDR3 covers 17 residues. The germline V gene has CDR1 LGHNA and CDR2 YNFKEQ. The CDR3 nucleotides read TGTGCCAGCAGCCAAGATGAGGGGGGGGGAAGTACTTCACCCCTCCACTTT. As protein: CASSQDEGGGSTSPLHF.

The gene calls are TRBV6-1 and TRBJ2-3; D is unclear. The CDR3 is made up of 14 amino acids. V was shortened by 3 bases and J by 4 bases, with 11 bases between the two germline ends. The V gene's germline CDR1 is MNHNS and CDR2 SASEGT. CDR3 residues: CASSDGLASDTQYF. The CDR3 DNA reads TGTGCCAGCAGTGACGGGTTAGCCTCAGATACGCAGTATTTT.

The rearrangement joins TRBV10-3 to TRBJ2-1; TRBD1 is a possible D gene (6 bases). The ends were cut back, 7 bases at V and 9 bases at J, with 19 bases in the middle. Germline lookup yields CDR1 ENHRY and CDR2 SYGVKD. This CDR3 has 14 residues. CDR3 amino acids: CAINSGTLGSEQFF. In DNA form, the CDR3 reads TGTGCCATCAACTCCGGGACATTAGGTAGTGAGCAGTTCTTC.

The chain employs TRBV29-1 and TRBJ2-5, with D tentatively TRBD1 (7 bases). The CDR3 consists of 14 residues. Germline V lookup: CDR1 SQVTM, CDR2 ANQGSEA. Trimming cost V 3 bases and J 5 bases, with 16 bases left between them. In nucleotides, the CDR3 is TGCAGCGTTGATCGGGACAGCCGGGGGGAGACCCAGTACTTC. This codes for CSVDRDSRGETQYF. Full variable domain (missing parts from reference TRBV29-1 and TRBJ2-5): SAVISQKPSRDICQRGTSLTIQCQVDSQVTMMFWYRQQPGQSLTLIATANQGSEATYESGFVIDKFPISRPNLTFSTLTVSNMSPEDSSIYLCSVDRDSRGETQYFGPGTRLLVL.

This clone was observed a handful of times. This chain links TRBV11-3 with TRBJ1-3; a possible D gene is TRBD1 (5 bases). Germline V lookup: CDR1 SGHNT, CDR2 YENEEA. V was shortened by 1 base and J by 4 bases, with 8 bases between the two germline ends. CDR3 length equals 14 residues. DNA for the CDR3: TGTGCCAGCAGCTTAGGGGGCATCGGAAACACCATATATTTT. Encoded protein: CASSLGGIGNTIYF.

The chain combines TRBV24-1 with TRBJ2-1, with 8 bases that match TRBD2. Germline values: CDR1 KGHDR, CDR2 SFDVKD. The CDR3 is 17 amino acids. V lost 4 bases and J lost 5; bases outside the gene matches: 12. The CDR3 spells CATSDRHRGGIHNEQFF. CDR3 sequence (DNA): TGTGCCACCAGTGACCGTCACCGGGGGGGCATCCACAATGAGCAGTTCTTC.

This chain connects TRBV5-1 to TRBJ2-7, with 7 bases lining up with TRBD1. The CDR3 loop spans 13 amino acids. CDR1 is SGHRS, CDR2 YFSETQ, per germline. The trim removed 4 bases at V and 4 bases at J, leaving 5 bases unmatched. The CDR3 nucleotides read TGCGCCAGCAGCACCCTACAGGGGTACGAGCAGTACTTC. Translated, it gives CASSTLQGYEQYF.

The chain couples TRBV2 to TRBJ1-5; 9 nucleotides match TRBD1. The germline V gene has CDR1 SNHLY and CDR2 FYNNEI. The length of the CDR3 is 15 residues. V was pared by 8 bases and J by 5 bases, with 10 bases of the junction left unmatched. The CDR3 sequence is CASELPGQGYQPQHF. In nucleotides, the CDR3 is TGTGCCAGCGAACTCCCGGGACAGGGCTATCAGCCCCAGCATTTT.

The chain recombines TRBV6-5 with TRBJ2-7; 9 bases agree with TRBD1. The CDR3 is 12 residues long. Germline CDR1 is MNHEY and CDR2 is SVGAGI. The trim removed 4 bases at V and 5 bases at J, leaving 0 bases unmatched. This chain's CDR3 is CASSWTGDEQYF. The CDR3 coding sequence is TGTGCCAGCAGTTGGACAGGGGACGAGCAGTACTTC.

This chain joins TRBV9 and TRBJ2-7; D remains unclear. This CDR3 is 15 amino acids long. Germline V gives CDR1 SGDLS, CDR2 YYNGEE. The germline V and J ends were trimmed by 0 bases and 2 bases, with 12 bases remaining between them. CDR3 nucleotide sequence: TGTGCCAGCAGCGTAGGAACGACAAATACCTACGAGCAGTACTTC. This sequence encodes CASSVGTTNTYEQYF.